The present entry profiles one T cell receptor (beta chain) with its context. Its specificity is unknown. TCRdb's copy holds only in-frame clones and misses some; the assay was immunoSEQ multiplex PCR. The sample records about 87,000 clones, 93% being singletons. The sample originates from a study of Tregs in tolerant kidney transplant recipients. Study-level results: Expanding Tregs on activated donor B cells appeared to best identify donor-specific TCRbeta clones. Antigen-driven expansion was suggested because donor-specific Tregs expanded more than all Tregs in tolerant patients. Biological reproducibility was not directly addressed in this study. Findings come from small patient numbers and require larger validation.

The trim removed 0 bases at V and 7 bases at J, leaving 8 bases unmatched. The CDR3 consists of 16 residues. In germline, CDR1 is SGHRS, CDR2 YFSETQ. The V gene is TRBV5-1, the J gene TRBJ2-1, with 9 bases identical to TRBD2. This material consisted of CD4+ T cells from blood, taken before the transplant. This receptor was obtained from a human donor who received a combined kidney and bone marrow transplant. For the CDR3, the DNA is TGCGCCAGCAGCTTGGTGTGGACTAGCGAAAGAAATGAGCAGTTCTTC. Translated, it gives CASSLVWTSERNEQFF.